This TCR beta chain is drawn from a study of blood T cell repertoires in COVID-19. Study information: The United States, Italy and Spain supplied acute and convalescent COVID-19 samples.

This clone was seen a few times. Generated by immunoSEQ multiplex PCR, the TCRdb table keeps only in-frame clones and is missing some. Of tens of thousands of clones in the sample, approximately 83% were seen once. This CDR3 comprises 16 residues. V lost 3 bases and J lost 8; bases outside the gene matches: 10. Germline assignment: CDR1 SGDLS and CDR2 YYNGEE. Specimen: peripheral blood. The receptor's source is a man at least 80 years old with active or convalescent COVID-19. The gene calls are TRBV9 and TRBJ1-6, with TRBD1 matching over 8 bases. This chain's CDR3 is CASSARQGKGDSPLHF. Written as DNA, the CDR3 is TGTGCCAGCAGCGCCAGACAGGGGAAGGGTGATTCACCCCTCCACTTT.